This T cell receptor beta chain was sequenced during a study of T-cell memory formation after mild COVID-19. Study-wide background: There were largely donor-specific TCR clusters.

V was shortened by 8 bases and J by 6 bases, with 11 bases between the two germline ends. Germline loops: CDR1 SEHNR, CDR2 FQNEAQ (reference sequence). The CDR3 has 11 amino acids. TCRdb re-called the 5' RACE reads through MiXCR, storing one row per CDR3 protein. Of 430,000 or so distinct CDR3 sequences listed, 20% to 30% are singletons. This clonotype occurred a few times. The rearrangement uses TRBV7-9 and TRBJ2-7; no definite D call. The receptor's source is an adult woman who had mild COVID-19 (a few samples of this study predate the infection). Cell type and time point are not known. Sequencing was performed on PBMCs or a T cell subset sorted from them (not recorded which). This CDR3 reads CASFCPPEQYF. In DNA, the CDR3 is TGTGCCAGCTTCTGCCCCCCCGAGCAGTACTTC. Using reference TRBV7-9 and TRBJ2-7 for the parts outside the CDR3, the full variable domain is DTGVSQNPRHKITKRGQNVTFRCDPISEHNRLYWYRQTLGQGPEFLTYFQNEAQLEKSRLLSDRFSAERPKGSFSTLEIQRTEQGDSAMYLCASFCPPEQYFGPGTRLTVT.